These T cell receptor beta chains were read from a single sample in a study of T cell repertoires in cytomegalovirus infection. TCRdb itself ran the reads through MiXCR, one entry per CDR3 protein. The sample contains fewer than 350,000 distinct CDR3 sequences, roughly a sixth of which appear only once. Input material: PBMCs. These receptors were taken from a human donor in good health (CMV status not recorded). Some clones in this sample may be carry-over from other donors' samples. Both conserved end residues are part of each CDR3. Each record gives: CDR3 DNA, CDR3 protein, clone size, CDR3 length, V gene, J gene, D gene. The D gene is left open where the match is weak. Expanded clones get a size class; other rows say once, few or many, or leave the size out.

cdr3_nt: TGTGCCAGCAGCTTGCTAGGGGAGGACACTGAAGCTTTCTTT
cdr3_aa: CASSLLGEDTEAFF
clone_size: -
cdr3_length: 14
v_call: TRBV11-2
j_call: TRBJ1-1
d_call: -

cdr3_nt: TGTGCCATAGGACAGTACAATGAGCAGTTCTTC
cdr3_aa: CAIGQYNEQFF
clone_size: many
cdr3_length: 11
v_call: TRBV7-9
j_call: TRBJ2-1
d_call: -

cdr3_nt: TGTGCCAGCAGCCAACAGGGGGACAGGGGCGAGACCCAGTACTTC
cdr3_aa: CASSQQGDRGETQYF
clone_size: few
cdr3_length: 15
v_call: TRBV7-2
j_call: TRBJ2-5
d_call: TRBD1

cdr3_nt: TGTACCAGCAGTTCCGGTCTGGGGGAGACCCAGTACTTC
cdr3_aa: CTSSSGLGETQYF
clone_size: -
cdr3_length: 13
v_call: TRBV6-8
j_call: TRBJ2-5
d_call: -

cdr3_nt: TGTGCCAGCAGCCAAACCCTAGCGGGGGGTTACGAGCAGTACTTC
cdr3_aa: CASSQTLAGGYEQYF
clone_size: -
cdr3_length: 15
v_call: TRBV4-2
j_call: TRBJ2-7
d_call: TRBD2

cdr3_nt: TGTGCCAGCAGCCAAGACAGCATGAACACTGAAGCTTTCTTT
cdr3_aa: CASSQDSMNTEAFF
clone_size: -
cdr3_length: 14
v_call: TRBV4-2
j_call: TRBJ1-1
d_call: -

cdr3_nt: TGTGCCAGCAGCTCCCGGGACAGGGGATACACTGAAGCTTTCTTT
cdr3_aa: CASSSRDRGYTEAFF
clone_size: -
cdr3_length: 15
v_call: TRBV5-6
j_call: TRBJ1-1
d_call: TRBD1

cdr3_nt: TGTGCCAGCAGTTGGAGCCGGAGCTCTGAAGCTTTCTTT
cdr3_aa: CASSWSRSSEAFF
clone_size: few
cdr3_length: 13
v_call: TRBV6-1
j_call: TRBJ1-1
d_call: -

cdr3_nt: TGCAGTGCTAGAGATACGGGATCGCAGGCTGAAGCTTTCTTT
cdr3_aa: CSARDTGSQAEAFF
clone_size: -
cdr3_length: 14
v_call: TRBV20-1
j_call: TRBJ1-1
d_call: -

cdr3_nt: TGTGCCAGCAGAGACCCGGGACAGGTCTACGAGCAGTACTTC
cdr3_aa: CASRDPGQVYEQYF
clone_size: many
cdr3_length: 14
v_call: TRBV7-2
j_call: TRBJ2-7
d_call: TRBD1

cdr3_nt: TGCAGTGCTAGAGACCCTCCTGACAGGGGAAGCGATGGCTACACCTTC
cdr3_aa: CSARDPPDRGSDGYTF
clone_size: -
cdr3_length: 16
v_call: TRBV20-1
j_call: TRBJ1-2
d_call: TRBD1

cdr3_nt: TGTGCCAGCAGTTTAATGGATAGCTCCTACGAGCAGTACTTC
cdr3_aa: CASSLMDSSYEQYF
clone_size: -
cdr3_length: 14
v_call: TRBV27
j_call: TRBJ2-7
d_call: -

cdr3_nt: TGTGCCATCAGTGGCGGGGGAGGAGACAGGGTTATCAATGAGCAGTTCTTC
cdr3_aa: CAISGGGGDRVINEQFF
clone_size: -
cdr3_length: 17
v_call: TRBV10-3
j_call: TRBJ2-1
d_call: -

cdr3_nt: TGTGCCAGCAGCAATGGACAGCAAGAGACCCAGTACTTC
cdr3_aa: CASSNGQQETQYF
clone_size: -
cdr3_length: 13
v_call: TRBV7-9
j_call: TRBJ2-5
d_call: -

cdr3_nt: TGTGCCAGCAGCAATCAGGACGGCTACGAGCAGTACTTC
cdr3_aa: CASSNQDGYEQYF
clone_size: -
cdr3_length: 13
v_call: TRBV3-1
j_call: TRBJ2-7
d_call: -

cdr3_nt: TGCAGCGTACCCACCAAATCGGGACAGGGAGGCCAGTACTTC
cdr3_aa: CSVPTKSGQGGQYF
clone_size: -
cdr3_length: 14
v_call: TRBV29-1
j_call: TRBJ2-5
d_call: TRBD1

cdr3_nt: TGTGCCAGCATTACACCGGGACTAGGCTTAAAAGAGCAGTTCTTC
cdr3_aa: CASITPGLGLKEQFF
clone_size: few
cdr3_length: 15
v_call: TRBV28
j_call: TRBJ2-1
d_call: TRBD2

cdr3_nt: TGTGCCAGCAGTTACCGGGGGCCGGAGGAGACCCAGTACTTC
cdr3_aa: CASSYRGPEETQYF
clone_size: -
cdr3_length: 14
v_call: TRBV6-5
j_call: TRBJ2-5
d_call: -

cdr3_nt: TGTGCCAGCAACCGAGGACTAGCGGGGCCTTACCAAGAGACCCAGTACTTC
cdr3_aa: CASNRGLAGPYQETQYF
clone_size: many
cdr3_length: 17
v_call: TRBV2
j_call: TRBJ2-5
d_call: TRBD2

cdr3_nt: TGTGCCAGCAGCAGGTACTCTGGGGATGGCGGCACAGATACGCAGTATTTT
cdr3_aa: CASSRYSGDGGTDTQYF
clone_size: -
cdr3_length: 17
v_call: TRBV11-3
j_call: TRBJ2-3
d_call: -